A selection of T cell receptor beta chains follows, all from one sample in a study of blood T cells in healthy people across ages. MiXCR, applied by TCRdb to the 5' RACE reads, yields one record per CDR3 protein. The data hold more than 1 million distinct CDR3 sequences, with 40% to 50% observed a single time. Sequencing was carried out using blood. The receptors derive from a woman in her sixties or seventies in good health. The CDR3 runs from the conserved cysteine through the conserved F or W. The D gene is left open where the match is weak. Clone size is shown for a subset of rows, as once, few, many or a class of expanded clone.

>TRBV5-1|NA|TRBJ2-6|NA
TGCGCCAGCAGCGTGGTCCCTGGGGCCAACGTCCTGACTTTC
CASSVVPGANVLTF
>TRBV7-9|NA|TRBJ1-5|NA
TGTGCCAGCAGCTTAGGTCTTCAGCCCCAGCATTTT
CASSLGLQPQHF
>TRBV6-5|NA|TRBJ2-7|TRBD2
TGTGCCAGCAAAGGGCGACTAGCGGGGACCAACTACGAGCAGTACTTC
CASKGRLAGTNYEQYF
>TRBV20-1|NA|TRBJ2-3|NA
TGCAGTGCTAGAGAAAGGGCAGGGGCGCAGTATTTT
CSARERAGAQYF
>TRBV7-9|few|TRBJ1-2|NA
TGTGCCAGTATTCCTCCAGGATTAAACTATGGCTACACCTTC
CASIPPGLNYGYTF
>TRBV28|NA|TRBJ1-3|TRBD1
TGTGCCAGCAGGAGACAGGGCTTCTCTGGAAACACCATATATTTT
CASRRQGFSGNTIYF
>TRBV7-8|few|TRBJ2-1|NA
TGTGCCAGCAGCCCCCGGGCAGGGGACTACAATGAGCAGTTCTTC
CASSPRAGDYNEQFF
>TRBV15|many|TRBJ2-7|NA
TGTGCCACCAGCAGAGGAGCGGGCGAGGTTGACTACGAGCAGTACTTC
CATSRGAGEVDYEQYF
>TRBV25-1|many|TRBJ1-2|NA
TGTGCCAGCAGCGGGGGGTATGGCTACACCTTC
CASSGGYGYTF
>TRBV10-3|NA|TRBJ1-1|TRBD1
TGTGCCACCGACGGGACAGGGAGGGACACTGAAGCTTTCTTT
CATDGTGRDTEAFF
>TRBV3-1|NA|TRBJ1-1|NA
TGTGCCAGCAGCCAAACTCGGGGGACTGAAGCTTTCTTT
CASSQTRGTEAFF
>TRBV2|NA|TRBJ2-5|TRBD2
TGTGCCAGCAGTGAACGGCTAGCGGGAGAAGAGACCCAGTACTTC
CASSERLAGEETQYF
>TRBV28|NA|TRBJ2-5|NA
TGTGCCAGCAGTTTATTCCTAGGAGGGGGTATGGAGACCCAGTACTTC
CASSLFLGGGMETQYF
>TRBV7-2|NA|TRBJ2-5|NA
TGTGCCAGCAGCTGCGGATATCAAGGGACCCAGTACTTC
CASSCGYQGTQYF
>TRBV20-1|NA|TRBJ2-5|NA
TGCAGTGCCAGTCACGGTGAGACCCAGTACTTC
CSASHGETQYF
>TRBV25-1|NA|TRBJ1-4|NA
TGTGCCAGCAGAGACTTGACAGAAAAACTGTTTTTT
CASRDLTEKLFF
>TRBV15|NA|TRBJ2-3|TRBD2
TGTGCCACCAGCGGGCGGGCTAGCGGGAGCGCAGATACGCAGTATTTT
CATSGRASGSADTQYF
>TRBV7-8|NA|TRBJ2-3|TRBD1
TGTGCCAGCAGCTTAGGACCGAATGGGACAGGGGTATCGGATACGCAGTATTTT
CASSLGPNGTGVSDTQYF
>TRBV29-1|NA|TRBJ1-1|TRBD1
TGCAGCGGGGGGGACAGGGGGCTGTTGAAAGCTTTCTTT
CSGGDRGLLKAFF
>TRBV28|NA|TRBJ1-5|TRBD1
TGTGCCAGCAGCCCTCACTATACAGGGGCTCAGGGTCAGCCCCAGCATTTT
CASSPHYTGAQGQPQHF